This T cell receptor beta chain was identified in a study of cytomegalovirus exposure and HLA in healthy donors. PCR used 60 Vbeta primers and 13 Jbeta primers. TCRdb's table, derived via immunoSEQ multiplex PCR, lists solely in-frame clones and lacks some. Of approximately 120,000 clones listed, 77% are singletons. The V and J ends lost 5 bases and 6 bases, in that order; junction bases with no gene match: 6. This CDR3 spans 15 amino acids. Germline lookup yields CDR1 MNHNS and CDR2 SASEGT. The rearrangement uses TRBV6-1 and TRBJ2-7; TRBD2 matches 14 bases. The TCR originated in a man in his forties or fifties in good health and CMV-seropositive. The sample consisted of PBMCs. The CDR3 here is CASSKTSGGALEQYF. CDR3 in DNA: TGTGCCAGCAGTAAGACTAGCGGGGGGGCCCTCGAGCAGTACTTC.